This entry lists 4 T cell receptor beta chains sequenced from one sample in a study of blood T cells in healthy people across ages. For the second PCR, which ran for 7 to 11 cycles, a sample-barcoded 5' primer and a J-beta primer mix were used. TCRdb called the 5' RACE reads again in MiXCR, with one record for every CDR3 protein. In the table there are around 1.5 million distinct CDR3 sequences, 59% of which are singletons. The sequencing sample was made of blood. All receptors derive from a man aged 18 to 35 in good health.

This rearrangement joins TRBV5-1 to TRBJ2-5; the match to TRBD2 covers 13 bases. The CDR3 has 16 amino acids. Looked up from germline, CDR1 is SGHRS and CDR2 is YFSETQ. V trimming: 0 bases; J trimming: 11 bases; junction bases outside the gene matches: 10. The CDR3 nucleotides are TGCGCCAGCAGCTTGGAAGGGACTAGCGGGAACAATGAGCAGTACTTC. Its protein is CASSLEGTSGNNEQYF.

Here the CDR3 DNA reads TGCAGTGCTAGAGCCGCTAGCGGGGGGTTCTATGAGCAGTTCTTC. This translates into CSARAASGGFYEQFF. The chain links TRBV20-1 to TRBJ2-1; 11 bases fit TRBD2. CDR1 and CDR2 from the germline V gene are DFQATT and SNEGSKA (reference sequence). Trimming at V came to 1 base and at J to 8 bases, leaving 7 bases not matched to a gene. This CDR3 is built from 15 residues.

This clonotype appeared a few times. The CDR3 here is CASSYPHLGETQYF. CDR3 DNA sequence: TGTGCCAGCAGTTACCCCCATTTAGGAGAGACCCAGTACTTC. The chain couples TRBV6-2 or TRBV6-3 to TRBJ2-5; D uncertain. Germline CDR1 and CDR2: MNHEY and SVGEGT. There are 14 residues in the CDR3. Deletions cut 2 bases from V and 4 bases from J, with 11 bases between.

This chain joins TRBV2 and TRBJ2-3, with D unclear. Germline V gene lookup returns CDR1 SNHLY and CDR2 FYNNEI. The CDR3 is 12 amino acids. The ends were cut back, 6 bases at V and 2 bases at J, with 6 bases in the middle. The CDR3 sequence is CASRRITDTQYF. The CDR3 DNA is TGTGCCAGCAGACGGATCACAGATACGCAGTATTTT.